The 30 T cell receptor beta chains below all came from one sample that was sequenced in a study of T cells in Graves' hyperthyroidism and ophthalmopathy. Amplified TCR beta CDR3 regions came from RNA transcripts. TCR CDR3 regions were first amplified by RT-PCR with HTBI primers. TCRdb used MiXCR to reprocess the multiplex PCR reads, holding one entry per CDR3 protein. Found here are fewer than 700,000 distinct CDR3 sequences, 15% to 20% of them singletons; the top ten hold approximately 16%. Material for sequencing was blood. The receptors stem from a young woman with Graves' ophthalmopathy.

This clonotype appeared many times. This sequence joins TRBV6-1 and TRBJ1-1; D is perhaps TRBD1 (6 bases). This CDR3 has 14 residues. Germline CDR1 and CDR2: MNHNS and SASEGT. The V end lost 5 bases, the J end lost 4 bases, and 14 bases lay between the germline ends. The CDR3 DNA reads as TGTGCCAGCAGTTATCGGGGAGGGGGCACTGAAGCTTTCTTT. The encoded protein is CASSYRGGGTEAFF.

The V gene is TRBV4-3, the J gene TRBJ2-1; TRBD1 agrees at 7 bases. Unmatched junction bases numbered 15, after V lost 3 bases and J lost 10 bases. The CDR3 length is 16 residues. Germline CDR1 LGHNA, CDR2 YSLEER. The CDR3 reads CASSHDPGTETTEQFF. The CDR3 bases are TGCGCCAGCAGCCATGACCCCGGGACAGAAACCACCGAGCAGTTCTTC.

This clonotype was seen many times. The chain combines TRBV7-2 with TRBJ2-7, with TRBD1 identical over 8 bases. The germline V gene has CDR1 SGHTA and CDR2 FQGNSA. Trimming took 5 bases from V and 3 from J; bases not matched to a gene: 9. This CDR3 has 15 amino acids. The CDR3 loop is CASSPSDRANYEQYF. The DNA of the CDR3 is TGTGCCAGCAGCCCGTCGGACAGGGCAAACTACGAGCAGTACTTC.

CDR3 loop: CASSTTPRRRVYGYTF. CDR3 nucleotide sequence: TGTGCCAGCAGCACCACCCCTCGGAGGAGAGTTTATGGCTACACCTTC. V gene TRBV28 combines with J gene TRBJ1-2; the D is unclear. Trimming removed 6 bases from V and 5 bases from J, with 22 bases in between. Germline V gene lookup returns CDR1 MDHEN and CDR2 SYDVKM. CDR3 size: 16 residues.

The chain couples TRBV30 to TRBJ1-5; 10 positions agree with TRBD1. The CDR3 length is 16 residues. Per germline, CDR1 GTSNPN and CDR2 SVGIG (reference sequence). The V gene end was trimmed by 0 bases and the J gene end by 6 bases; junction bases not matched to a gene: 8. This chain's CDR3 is CAWSVDSGTGVQPQHF. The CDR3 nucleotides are TGTGCCTGGAGTGTGGACTCCGGGACAGGGGTTCAGCCCCAGCATTTT.

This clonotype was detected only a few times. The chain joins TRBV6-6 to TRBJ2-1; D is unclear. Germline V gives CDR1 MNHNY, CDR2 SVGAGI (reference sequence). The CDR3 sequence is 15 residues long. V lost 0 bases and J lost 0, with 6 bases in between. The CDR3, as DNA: TGTGCCAGCAGTTACTCCTCCCCCTCCTACAATGAGCAGTTCTTC. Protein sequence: CASSYSSPSYNEQFF.

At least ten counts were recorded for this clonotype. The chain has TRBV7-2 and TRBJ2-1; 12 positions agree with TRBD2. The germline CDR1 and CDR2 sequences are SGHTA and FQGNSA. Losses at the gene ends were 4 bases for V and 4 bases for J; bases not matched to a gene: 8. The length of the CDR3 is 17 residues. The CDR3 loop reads CASSYTGTSGPYNEQFF. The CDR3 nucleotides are TGTGCCAGCAGCTACACCGGGACTAGCGGGCCGTACAATGAGCAGTTCTTC. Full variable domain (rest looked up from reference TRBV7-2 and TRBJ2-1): GAGVSQSPSNKVTEKGKDVELRCDPISGHTALYWYRQSLGQGLEFLIYFQGNSAPDKSGLPSDRFSAERTGGSVSTLTIQRTQQEDSAVYLCASSYTGTSGPYNEQFFGPGTRLTVL.

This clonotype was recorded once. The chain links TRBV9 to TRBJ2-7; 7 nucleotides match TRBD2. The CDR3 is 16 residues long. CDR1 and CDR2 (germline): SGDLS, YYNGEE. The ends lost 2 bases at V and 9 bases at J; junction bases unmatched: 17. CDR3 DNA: TGTGCCAGCAGCGTCGGCTCGGGGAGGGCCTTATCCGGGCAGTACTTC. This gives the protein CASSVGSGRALSGQYF.

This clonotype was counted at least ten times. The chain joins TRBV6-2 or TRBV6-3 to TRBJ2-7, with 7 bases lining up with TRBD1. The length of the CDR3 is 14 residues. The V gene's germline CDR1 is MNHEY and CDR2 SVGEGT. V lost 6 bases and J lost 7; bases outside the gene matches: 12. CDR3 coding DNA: TGTGCCAGCAGCCCCTCGACAGGGTCTGATGAGCAGTACTTC. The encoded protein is CASSPSTGSDEQYF.

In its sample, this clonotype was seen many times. For the CDR3, the DNA is TGTGCCAGCAGTGAAGCAGCGGGGGGGCCAGATACGCAGTATTTT. This encodes CASSEAAGGPDTQYF. The chain links TRBV6-1 to TRBJ2-3; 10 bases are shared with TRBD2. The germline gives CDR1 MNHNS, CDR2 SASEGT. The CDR3 length is 15 residues. With V trimmed by 0 bases and J by 4 bases, 1 base remained unmatched.

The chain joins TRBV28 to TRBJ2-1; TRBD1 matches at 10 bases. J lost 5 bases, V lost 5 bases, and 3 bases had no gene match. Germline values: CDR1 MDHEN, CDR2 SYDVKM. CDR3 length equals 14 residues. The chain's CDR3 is CASSRDRGDNEQFF. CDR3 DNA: TGTGCCAGCAGTCGGGACAGGGGCGACAATGAGCAGTTCTTC.

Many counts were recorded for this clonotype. Written as DNA, the CDR3 is TGCAGCGTTGAAGGGACGAACACTGAAGCTTTCTTT. Its translation is CSVEGTNTEAFF. The V and J genes are TRBV29-1 and TRBJ1-1, with D uncertain. CDR3 length equals 12 residues. Trimming cost V 1 base and J 1 base, with 4 bases left between them. Germline V CDR1 and CDR2: SQVTM, ANQGSEA.

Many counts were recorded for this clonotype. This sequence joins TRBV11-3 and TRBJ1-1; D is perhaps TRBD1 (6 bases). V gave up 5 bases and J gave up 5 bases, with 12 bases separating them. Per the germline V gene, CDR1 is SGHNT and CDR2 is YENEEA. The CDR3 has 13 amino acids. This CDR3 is CASSRGGSTEAFF. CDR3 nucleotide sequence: TGTGCCAGCAGCCGGGGGGGCTCGACTGAAGCTTTCTTT. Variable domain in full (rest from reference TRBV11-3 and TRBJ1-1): EAGVVQSPRYKIIEKKQPVAFWCNPISGHNTLYWYLQNLGQGPELLIRYENEEAVDDSQLPKDRFSAERLKGVDSTLKIQPAELGDSAVYLCASSRGGSTEAFFGQGTRLTVV.

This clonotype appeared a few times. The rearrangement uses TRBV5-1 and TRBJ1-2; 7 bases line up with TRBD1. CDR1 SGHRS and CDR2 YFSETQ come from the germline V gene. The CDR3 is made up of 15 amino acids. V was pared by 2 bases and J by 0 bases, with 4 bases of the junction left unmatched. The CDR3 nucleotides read TGCGCCAGCAGCTTCACAGGGGAATCTAACTATGGCTACACCTTC. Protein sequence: CASSFTGESNYGYTF.

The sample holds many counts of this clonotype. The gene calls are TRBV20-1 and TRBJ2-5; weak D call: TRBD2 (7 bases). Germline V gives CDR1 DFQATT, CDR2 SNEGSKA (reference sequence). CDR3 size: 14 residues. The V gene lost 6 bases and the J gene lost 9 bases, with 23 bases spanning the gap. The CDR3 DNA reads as TGCAGTGCACCCTGGGGGGGCCTTGTGGATGCCCAGTACTTC. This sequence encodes CSAPWGGLVDAQYF.

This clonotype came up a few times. For the CDR3, the DNA is TGTGCCAGCTCACCGGGGACAATTCTGGGCACTGAAGCTTTCTTT. It yields the protein CASSPGTILGTEAFF. The genes are TRBV18 and TRBJ1-1, with a possible D match to TRBD1 (6 bases). The V and J ends lost 3 bases and 4 bases respectively, with 15 bases between them. This CDR3 contains 15 residues. Germline CDR1 reads KGHSH; CDR2 reads LQKENI.

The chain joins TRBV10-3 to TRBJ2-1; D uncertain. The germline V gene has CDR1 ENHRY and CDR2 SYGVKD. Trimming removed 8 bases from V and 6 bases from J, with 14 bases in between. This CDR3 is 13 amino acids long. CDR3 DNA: TGTGCCATCCTTAATGGGCCCAGCAATGAGCAGTTCTTC. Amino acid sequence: CAILNGPSNEQFF.

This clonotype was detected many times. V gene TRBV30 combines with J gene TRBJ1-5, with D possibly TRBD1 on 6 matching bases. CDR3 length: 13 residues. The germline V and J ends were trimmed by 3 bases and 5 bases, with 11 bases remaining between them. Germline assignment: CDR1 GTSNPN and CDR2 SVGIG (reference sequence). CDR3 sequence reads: CAWRGQGDQPQHF. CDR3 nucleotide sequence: TGTGCCTGGAGGGGACAAGGGGATCAGCCCCAGCATTTT.

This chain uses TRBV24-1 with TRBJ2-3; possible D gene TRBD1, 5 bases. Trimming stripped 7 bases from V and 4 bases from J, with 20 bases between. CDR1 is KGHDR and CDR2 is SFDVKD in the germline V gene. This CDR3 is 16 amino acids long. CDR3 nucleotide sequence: TGTGCCACCAGCAAGAGCAGGGTGGGGTCACCAGATACGCAGTATTTT. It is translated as CATSKSRVGSPDTQYF.

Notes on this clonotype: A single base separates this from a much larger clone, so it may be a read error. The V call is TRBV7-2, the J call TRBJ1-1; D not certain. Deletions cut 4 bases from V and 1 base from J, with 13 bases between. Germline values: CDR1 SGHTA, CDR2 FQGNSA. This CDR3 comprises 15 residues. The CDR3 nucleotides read TGTGCCAGCAGCTCAGCCCACATCACGAACACTGAAGCTTTCTTT. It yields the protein CASSSAHITNTEAFF. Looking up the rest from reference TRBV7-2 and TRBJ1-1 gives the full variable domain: GAGVSQSPSNKVTEKGKDVELRCDPISGHTALYWYRQSLGQGLEFLIYFQGNSAPDKSGLPSDRFSAERTGGSVSTLTIQRTQQEDSAVYLCASSSAHITNTEAFFGQGTRLTVV.

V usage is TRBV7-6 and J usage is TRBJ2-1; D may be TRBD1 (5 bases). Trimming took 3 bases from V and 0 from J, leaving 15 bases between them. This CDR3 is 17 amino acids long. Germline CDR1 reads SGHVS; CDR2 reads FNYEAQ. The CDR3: CASSLNRGRASYNEQFF. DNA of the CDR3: TGTGCCAGCAGCTTGAACCGAGGCAGGGCCTCCTACAATGAGCAGTTCTTC.

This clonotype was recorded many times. The chain's CDR3 is CASSPRTFAGDGTDTQYF. Here the CDR3 DNA reads TGTGCCAGCAGCCCCCGGACTTTTGCGGGAGATGGTACAGATACGCAGTATTTT. V is TRBV7-6 and J is TRBJ2-3; 7 bases map to TRBD2. This CDR3 region has 18 residues. CDR1 SGHVS and CDR2 FNYEAQ come from the germline V gene. V was clipped by 5 bases and J by 3 bases; unmatched bases: 17.

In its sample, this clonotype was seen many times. The CDR3 spells CASIPRGAGIPNEQFF. CDR3 DNA sequence: TGTGCCAGCATCCCAAGAGGAGCGGGAATCCCCAATGAGCAGTTCTTC. V and J are TRBV12-3 or TRBV12-4 and TRBJ2-1; 7 bases match TRBD2. V was clipped by 7 bases and J by 6 bases; unmatched bases: 15. The CDR3 loop spans 16 amino acids.

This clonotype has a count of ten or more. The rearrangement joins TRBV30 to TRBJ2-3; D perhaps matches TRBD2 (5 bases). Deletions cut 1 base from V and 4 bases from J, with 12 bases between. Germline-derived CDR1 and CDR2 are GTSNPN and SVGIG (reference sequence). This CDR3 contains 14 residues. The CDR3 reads CAWSEGGGSDTQYF. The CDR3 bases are TGTGCCTGGAGTGAAGGAGGTGGATCAGATACGCAGTATTTT.

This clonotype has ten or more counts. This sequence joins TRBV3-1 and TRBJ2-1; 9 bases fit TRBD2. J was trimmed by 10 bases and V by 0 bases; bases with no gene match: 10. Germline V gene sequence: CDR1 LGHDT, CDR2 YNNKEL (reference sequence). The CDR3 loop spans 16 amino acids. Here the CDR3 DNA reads TGTGCCAGCAGCCAAGATCGGGTTAGCGGGGGTGGCGAGCAGTTCTTC. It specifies CASSQDRVSGGGEQFF.

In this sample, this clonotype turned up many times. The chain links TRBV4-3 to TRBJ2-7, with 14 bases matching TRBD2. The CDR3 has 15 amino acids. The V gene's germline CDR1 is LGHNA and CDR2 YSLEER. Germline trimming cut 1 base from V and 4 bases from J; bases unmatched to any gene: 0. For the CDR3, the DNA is TGCGCCAGCAGCCAAGGGACTAGCGGGAGGTACGAGCAGTACTTC. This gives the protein CASSQGTSGRYEQYF.

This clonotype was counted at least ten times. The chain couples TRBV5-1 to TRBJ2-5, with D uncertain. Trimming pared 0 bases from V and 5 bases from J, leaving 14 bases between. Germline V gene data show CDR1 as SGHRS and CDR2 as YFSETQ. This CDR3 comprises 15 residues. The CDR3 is CASSLAGYRAETQYF. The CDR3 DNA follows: TGCGCCAGCAGCTTGGCCGGATATCGGGCGGAGACCCAGTACTTC.

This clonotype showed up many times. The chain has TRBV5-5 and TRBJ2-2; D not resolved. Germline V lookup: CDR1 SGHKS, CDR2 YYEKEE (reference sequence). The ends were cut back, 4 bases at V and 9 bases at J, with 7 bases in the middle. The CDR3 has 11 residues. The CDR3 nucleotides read TGTGCCAGCAGCGCAGACTGGGAGCTGTTTTTT. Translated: CASSADWELFF.

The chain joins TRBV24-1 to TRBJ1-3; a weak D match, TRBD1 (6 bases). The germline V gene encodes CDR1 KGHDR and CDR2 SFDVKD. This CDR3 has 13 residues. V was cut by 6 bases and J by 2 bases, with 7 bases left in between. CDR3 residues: CATSPGAGNTIYF. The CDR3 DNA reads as TGTGCCACCAGTCCAGGGGCTGGAAACACCATATATTTT.

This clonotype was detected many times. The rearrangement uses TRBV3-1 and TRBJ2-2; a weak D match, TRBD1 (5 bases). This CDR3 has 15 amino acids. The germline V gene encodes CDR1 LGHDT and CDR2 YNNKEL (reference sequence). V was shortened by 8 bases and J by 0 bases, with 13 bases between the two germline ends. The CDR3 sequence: CASHQTGSNTGELFF. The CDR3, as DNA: TGTGCCAGCCATCAAACAGGATCGAACACCGGGGAGCTGTTTTTT. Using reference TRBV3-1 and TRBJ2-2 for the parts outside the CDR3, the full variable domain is DTAVSQTPKYLVTQMGNDKSIKCEQNLGHDTMYWYKQDSKKFLKIMFSYNNKELIINETVPNRFSPKSPDKAHLNLHINSLELGDSAVYFCASHQTGSNTGELFFGEGSRLTVL.